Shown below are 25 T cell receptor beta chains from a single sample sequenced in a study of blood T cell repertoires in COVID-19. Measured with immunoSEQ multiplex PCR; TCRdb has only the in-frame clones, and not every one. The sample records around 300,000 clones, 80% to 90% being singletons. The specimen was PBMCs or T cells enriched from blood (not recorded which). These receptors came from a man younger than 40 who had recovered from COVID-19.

Written as DNA, the CDR3 is TGTGCCAGCAGCGGGCAGGGGAACAATGAGCAGTTCTTC. This sequence encodes CASSGQGNNEQFF. The genes are TRBV21-1 and TRBJ2-1; no DNA check was done on the table's D call, TRBD1. TRBV21-1 is a pseudogene locus. The CDR3 contains 13 residues.

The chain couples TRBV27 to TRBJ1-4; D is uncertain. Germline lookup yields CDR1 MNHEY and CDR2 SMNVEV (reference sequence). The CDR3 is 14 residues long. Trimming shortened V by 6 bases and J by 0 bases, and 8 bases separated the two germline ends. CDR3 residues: CASSPTPTNEKLFF. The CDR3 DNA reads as TGTGCCAGCAGCCCTACCCCAACTAATGAAAAACTGTTTTTT. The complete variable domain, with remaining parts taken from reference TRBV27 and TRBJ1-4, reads EAQVTQNPRYLITVTGKKLTVTCSQNMNHEYMSWYRQDPGLGLRQIYYSMNVEVTDKGDVPEGYKVSRKEKRNFPLILESPSPNQTSLYFCASSPTPTNEKLFFGSGTQLSVL.

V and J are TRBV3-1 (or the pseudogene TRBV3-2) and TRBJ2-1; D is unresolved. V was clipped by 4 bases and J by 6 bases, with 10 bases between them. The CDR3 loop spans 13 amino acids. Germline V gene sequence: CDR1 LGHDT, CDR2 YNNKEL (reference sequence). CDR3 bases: TGTGCCAGCAGCCGGAGTGTCGTCAATGAGCAGTTCTTC. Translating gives CASSRSVVNEQFF.

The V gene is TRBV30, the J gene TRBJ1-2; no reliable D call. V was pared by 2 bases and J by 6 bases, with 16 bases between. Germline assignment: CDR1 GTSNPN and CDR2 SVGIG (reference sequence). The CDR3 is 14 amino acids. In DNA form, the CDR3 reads TGTGCCTGGAGTAAGAAGGCAGGAAATAATGGCTACACCTTC. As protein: CAWSKKAGNNGYTF.

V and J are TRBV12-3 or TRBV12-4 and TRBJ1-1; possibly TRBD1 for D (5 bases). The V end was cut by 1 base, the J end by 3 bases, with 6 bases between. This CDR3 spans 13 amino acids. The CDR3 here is CASSLEGDTEAFF. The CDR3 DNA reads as TGTGCCAGCAGTTTAGAAGGGGACACTGAAGCTTTCTTT.

The CDR3 protein is CASRSGGRAVIFF. As DNA, the CDR3 is TGTGCCAGCAGGTCCGGGGGGCGCGCGGTAATCTTCTTC. The chain employs TRBV9 and TRBJ2-1; tentative D call: TRBD2 (7 bases). This CDR3 is 13 amino acids long. Germline loops: CDR1 SGDLS, CDR2 YYNGEE. V was pared by 5 bases and J by 16 bases, with 22 bases between. The entire variable domain, with the rest obtained from reference TRBV9 and TRBJ2-1, is as follows: DSGVTQTPKHLITATGQRVTLRCSPRSGDLSVYWYQQSLDQGLQFLIQYYNGEERAKGNILERFSAQQFPDLHSELNLSSLELGDSALYFCASRSGGRAVIFFGPGTRLTVL.

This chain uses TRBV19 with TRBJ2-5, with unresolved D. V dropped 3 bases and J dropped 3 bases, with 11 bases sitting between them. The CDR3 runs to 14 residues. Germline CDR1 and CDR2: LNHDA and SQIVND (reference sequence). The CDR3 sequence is CASSISGFEETQYF. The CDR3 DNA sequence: TGTGCCAGTAGTATTTCAGGTTTCGAAGAGACCCAGTACTTC.

In DNA, the CDR3 is TGCGCCAGCAGTGAGTCGGCGGACAGGGTGGACTATGGCTACACCTTC. Translation gives CASSESADRVDYGYTF. V usage is TRBV10-1 and J usage is TRBJ1-2; TRBD1 matches 8 bases. There are 16 residues in the CDR3. The J segment lost 3 bases and the V segment lost 0 bases, leaving 6 bases of the junction unmatched. Germline values: CDR1 WNHNN, CDR2 SYGVQD (reference sequence).

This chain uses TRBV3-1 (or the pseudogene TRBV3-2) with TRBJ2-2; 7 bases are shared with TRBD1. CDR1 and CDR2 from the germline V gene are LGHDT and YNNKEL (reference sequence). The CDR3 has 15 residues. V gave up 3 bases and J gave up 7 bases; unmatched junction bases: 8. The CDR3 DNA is TGTGCCAGCAGCCACCGGGACAGCACACTCGGGGAGCTGTTTTTT. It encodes CASSHRDSTLGELFF.

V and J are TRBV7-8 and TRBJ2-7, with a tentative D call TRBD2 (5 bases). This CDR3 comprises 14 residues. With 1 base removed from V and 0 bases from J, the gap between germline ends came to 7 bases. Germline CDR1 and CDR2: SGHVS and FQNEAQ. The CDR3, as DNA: TGTGCCAGCAGCTTAGTAGGAGGCTCCTACGAGCAGTACTTC. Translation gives CASSLVGGSYEQYF.

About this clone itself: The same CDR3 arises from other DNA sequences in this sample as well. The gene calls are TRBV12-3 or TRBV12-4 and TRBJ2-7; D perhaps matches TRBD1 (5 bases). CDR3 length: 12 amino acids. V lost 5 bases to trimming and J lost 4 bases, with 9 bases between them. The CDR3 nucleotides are TGTGCCAGCAGTCCAGGGTCATACGAGCAGTACTTC. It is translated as CASSPGSYEQYF.

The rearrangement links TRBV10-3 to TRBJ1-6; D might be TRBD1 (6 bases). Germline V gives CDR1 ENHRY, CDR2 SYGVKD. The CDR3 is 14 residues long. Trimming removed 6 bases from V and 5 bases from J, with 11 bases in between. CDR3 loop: CAIRVGGDNSPLHF. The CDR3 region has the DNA TGTGCCATCAGGGTAGGGGGGGATAATTCACCCCTCCACTTT.

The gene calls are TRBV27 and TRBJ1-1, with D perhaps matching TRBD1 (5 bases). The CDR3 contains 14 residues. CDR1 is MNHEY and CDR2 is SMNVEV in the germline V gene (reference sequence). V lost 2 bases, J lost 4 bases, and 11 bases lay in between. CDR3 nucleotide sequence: TGTGCCAGCAGTTTAGGGCAGGGACTCACTGAAGCTTTCTTT. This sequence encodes CASSLGQGLTEAFF.

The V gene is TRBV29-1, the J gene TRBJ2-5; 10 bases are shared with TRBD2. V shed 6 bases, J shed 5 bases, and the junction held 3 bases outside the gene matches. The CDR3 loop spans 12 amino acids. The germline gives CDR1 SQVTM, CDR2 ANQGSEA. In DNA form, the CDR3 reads TGCAGCGTCCTGACTAGCGGGGAGACCCAGTACTTC. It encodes CSVLTSGETQYF. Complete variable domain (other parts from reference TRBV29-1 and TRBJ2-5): SAVISQKPSRDICQRGTSLTIQCQVDSQVTMMFWYRQQPGQSLTLIATANQGSEATYESGFVIDKFPISRPNLTFSTLTVSNMSPEDSSIYLCSVLTSGETQYFGPGTRLLVL.

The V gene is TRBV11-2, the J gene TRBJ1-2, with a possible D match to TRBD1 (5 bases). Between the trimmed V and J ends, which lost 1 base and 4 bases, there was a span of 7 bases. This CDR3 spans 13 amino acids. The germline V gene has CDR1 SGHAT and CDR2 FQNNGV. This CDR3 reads CASSLGDFYGYTF. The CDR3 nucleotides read TGTGCCAGCAGCTTAGGGGACTTCTATGGCTACACCTTC. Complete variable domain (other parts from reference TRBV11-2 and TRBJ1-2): EAGVAQSPRYKIIEKRQSVAFWCNPISGHATLYWYQQILGQGPKLLIQFQNNGVVDDSQLPKDRFSAERLKGVDSTLKIQPAKLEDSAVYLCASSLGDFYGYTFGSGTRLTVV.

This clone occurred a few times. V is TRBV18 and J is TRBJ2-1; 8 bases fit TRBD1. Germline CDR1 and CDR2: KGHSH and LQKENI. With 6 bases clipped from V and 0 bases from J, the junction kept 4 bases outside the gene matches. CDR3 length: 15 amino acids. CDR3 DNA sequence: TGTGCCAGCTCCCCTGACAGGGGCTCCTACAATGAGCAGTTCTTC. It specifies CASSPDRGSYNEQFF. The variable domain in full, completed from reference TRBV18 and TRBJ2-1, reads NAGVMQNPRHLVRRRGQEARLRCSPMKGHSHVYWYRQLPEEGLKFMVYLQKENIIDESGMPKERFSAEFPKEGPSILRIQQVVRGDSAAYFCASSPDRGSYNEQFFGPGTRLTVL.

CDR3 in DNA: TGTGCCAGCAGCCCCCGTCGACAGCCCTACGAGCAGTACTTC. This codes for CASSPRRQPYEQYF. J is TRBJ2-7 and V is TRBV28; possible D gene TRBD1, 5 bases. The CDR3 length is 14 residues. Deletions cut 6 bases from V and 2 bases from J, with 14 bases between. Per the germline V gene, CDR1 is MDHEN and CDR2 is SYDVKM.

The CDR3 coding sequence is TGTGCCAGCAGCGTAGCCTCTTTCGGTTCCTATGGCTACACCTTC. It translates to CASSVASFGSYGYTF. The chain is built from TRBV9 and TRBJ1-2; no reliable D call. V lost 0 bases and J 4 bases, leaving 13 bases between the germline ends. Germline V gene data show CDR1 as SGDLS and CDR2 as YYNGEE. The CDR3 has 15 residues.

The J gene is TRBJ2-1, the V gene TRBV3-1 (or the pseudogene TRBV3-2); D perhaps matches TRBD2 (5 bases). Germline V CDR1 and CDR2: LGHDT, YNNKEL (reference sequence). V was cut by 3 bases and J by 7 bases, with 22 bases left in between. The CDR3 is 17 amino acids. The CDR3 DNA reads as TGTGCCAGCAGCCAGGCCGGGGTTAGCTTAAGTCCAAATGAGCAGTTCTTC. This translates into CASSQAGVSLSPNEQFF.

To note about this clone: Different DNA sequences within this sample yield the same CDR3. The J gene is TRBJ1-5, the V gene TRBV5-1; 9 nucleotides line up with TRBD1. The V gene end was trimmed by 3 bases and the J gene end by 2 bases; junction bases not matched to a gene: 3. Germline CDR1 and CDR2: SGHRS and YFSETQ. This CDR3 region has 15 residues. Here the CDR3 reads CASSSGDRGNQPQHF. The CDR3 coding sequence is TGCGCCAGCAGCTCCGGGGACAGGGGCAATCAGCCCCAGCATTTT.

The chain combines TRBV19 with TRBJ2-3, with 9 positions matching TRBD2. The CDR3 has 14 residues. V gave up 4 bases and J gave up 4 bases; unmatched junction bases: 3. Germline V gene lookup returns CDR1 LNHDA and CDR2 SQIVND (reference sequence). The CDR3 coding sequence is TGTGCCAGTAGTAGTAGCGGGGGTTCAGATACGCAGTATTTT. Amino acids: CASSSSGGSDTQYF.

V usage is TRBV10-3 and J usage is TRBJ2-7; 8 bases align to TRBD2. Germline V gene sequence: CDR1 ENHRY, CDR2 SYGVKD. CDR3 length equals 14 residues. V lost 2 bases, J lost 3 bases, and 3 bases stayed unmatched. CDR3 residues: CAISEGTRSYEQYF. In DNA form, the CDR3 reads TGTGCCATCAGTGAGGGGACTAGAAGCTACGAGCAGTACTTC.

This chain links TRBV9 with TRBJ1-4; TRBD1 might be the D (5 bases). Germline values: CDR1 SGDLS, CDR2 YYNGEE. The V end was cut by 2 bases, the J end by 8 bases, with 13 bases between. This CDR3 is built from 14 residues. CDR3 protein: CASSVSGGREKLFF. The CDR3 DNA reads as TGTGCCAGCAGCGTGTCCGGGGGACGGGAAAAACTGTTTTTT.

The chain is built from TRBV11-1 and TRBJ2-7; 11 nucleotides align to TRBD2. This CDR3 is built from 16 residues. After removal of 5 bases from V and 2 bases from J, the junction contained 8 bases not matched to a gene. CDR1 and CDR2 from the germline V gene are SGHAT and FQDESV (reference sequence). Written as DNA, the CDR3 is TGTGCCAGCAGCATCACTAGCGGGGGCCGAGCCTACGAGCAGTACTTC. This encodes CASSITSGGRAYEQYF.

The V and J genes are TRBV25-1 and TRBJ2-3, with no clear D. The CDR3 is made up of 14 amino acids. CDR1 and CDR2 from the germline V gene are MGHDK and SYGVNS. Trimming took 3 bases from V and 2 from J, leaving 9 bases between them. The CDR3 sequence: CASSENAITDTQYF. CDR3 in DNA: TGTGCCAGCAGTGAGAATGCGATCACAGATACGCAGTATTTT.